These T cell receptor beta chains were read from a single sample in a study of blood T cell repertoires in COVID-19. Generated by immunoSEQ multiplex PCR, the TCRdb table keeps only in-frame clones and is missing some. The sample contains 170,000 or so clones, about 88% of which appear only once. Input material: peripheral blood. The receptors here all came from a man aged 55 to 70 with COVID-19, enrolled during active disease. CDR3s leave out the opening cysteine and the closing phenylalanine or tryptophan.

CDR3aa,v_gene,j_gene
ASSQDTRAEYGYT,TRBV4-3,TRBJ1-2
ASSEGAGRETQY,TRBV6-1,TRBJ2-5
ATSGTGSFTGELF,TRBV24-1,TRBJ2-2
ASSQAGGYNEQF,TRBV14,TRBJ2-1
ASSLVTATDTQY,TRBV27,TRBJ2-3
ASTSGTNTGELF,TRBV2,TRBJ2-2
ASSPDREVGTQY,TRBV19,TRBJ2-5
ASSLVGQTNTGELF,TRBV7-9,TRBJ2-2
ASTVQTQPNEKLF,TRBV6-5,TRBJ1-4
ASSSRVSYEQY,TRBV7-2,TRBJ2-7
SVGGLSKTGELF,TRBV29-1,TRBJ2-2
ASSFSGNTEAF,TRBV11-3,TRBJ1-1
ASSPGGSGANVLT,TRBV7-8,TRBJ2-6
ASSLGGGDTDTQY,TRBV11-3,TRBJ2-3
ASTQGVTGEQF,TRBV7-9,TRBJ2-1
ASSPSPDGGRGNQPQH,TRBV7-6,TRBJ1-5
ASRKGLAGNTQETQY,TRBV10-1,TRBJ2-5
ASSYVGARVDGYT,TRBV6-2/TRBV6-3,TRBJ1-2
ASSVEAGAYEQY,TRBV9,TRBJ2-7
ATSRAKQGDTQY,TRBV15,TRBJ2-3
ASFSFWPPNNEQF,TRBV19,TRBJ2-1
ASSELAGGGELF,TRBV6-4,TRBJ2-2
ASSHRSQGFGAF,TRBV4-1,TRBJ1-1
ASSQDRDYGYT,TRBV4-3,TRBJ1-2
ASRGTGGPNQPQH,TRBV28,TRBJ1-5
ASRSLPSSYEQY,TRBV5-1,TRBJ2-7
ASSQRDSSNYGYT,TRBV4-1,TRBJ1-2
ASSPGQGAFQAF,TRBV28,TRBJ1-1
ASSPGGRTRSGNTIY,TRBV19,TRBJ1-3
ASSADREYGYT,TRBV7-2,TRBJ1-2
ASSPQRGEAGELF,TRBV3-1/TRBV3-2,TRBJ2-2
ASSQDIAGGQKTQY,TRBV4-1,TRBJ2-5
ASSLSAGNYGYT,TRBV28,TRBJ1-2
ASSQISGVYNEQF,TRBV3-1/TRBV3-2,TRBJ2-1
ASTGGQLNTEAF,TRBV7-8,TRBJ1-1
ASSIRGGTSNQPQH,TRBV19,TRBJ1-5
ASSPGEKLF,TRBV7-2,TRBJ1-4
ASSRTPGTVDEKLF,TRBV6-6,TRBJ1-4
ASSQGGRAVGEQF,TRBV4-2,TRBJ2-1
ASSPPLRDSHNEQF,TRBV18,TRBJ2-1
ASSDSDRAGGYT,TRBV11-2,TRBJ1-2
ASSLNPGTEQF,TRBV7-9,TRBJ2-1
ASSMKRGQLNTEAF,TRBV19,TRBJ1-1
ASSSVGVPSGGKNNEQF,TRBV7-9,TRBJ2-1